This T cell receptor beta chain was obtained from a study of control samples from healthy donors and cancer patients. Per germline, CDR1 SNHLY and CDR2 FYNNEI. V lost 2 bases to trimming and J lost 3 bases; unmatched junction nucleotides: 5. CDR3 length equals 16 residues. TCRdb's table, derived via immunoSEQ multiplex PCR, lists solely in-frame clones and lacks some. Seen here are about 130,000 clones, approximately 90% observed once, and the top ten hold roughly 8.8%. The chain recombines TRBV2 with TRBJ2-3; 10 bases are a match to TRBD2. This clonotype was sampled from a man between 18 and 29 years old in good health. The sample taken for sequencing was blood. The CDR3 DNA sequence: TGTGCCAGCAGTGAACCTAGCGGGGGATCGACAGATACGCAGTATTTT. The encoded protein is CASSEPSGGSTDTQYF.